This section outlines one T cell receptor beta chain sequence together with its context. The antigen is undetermined. The data belong to a study of PD-1 blockade in classical Hodgkin lymphoma. Whole-study results and caveats: Differences between repertoires have undefined causes, possibly disease activity or prior therapy. Newly diagnosed patients reportedly trailed healthy donors in baseline TCR diversity.

Time point of the sample: newly diagnosed, previously untreated cHL patient sample. Purification of CD4+ T cells from thawed PBMCs was achieved by magnetic negative selection. The authors used newly diagnosed, untreated classical Hodgkin lymphoma PBMCs as comparison. Germline CDR1 and CDR2: MDHEN and SYDVKM. V was clipped by 6 bases and J by 5 bases, with 16 bases between them. The CDR3 extends over 15 amino acids. TCRdb keeps only in-frame clones here, not all; method: immunoSEQ multiplex PCR. The sample includes about 20,000 clones, roughly four fifths of them seen just once. Sequencing was carried out using CD4+ T cells from blood. The J gene is TRBJ1-4, the V gene TRBV28; perhaps TRBD1 as D (5 bases). The clonotype comes from a human donor with classical Hodgkin lymphoma. DNA of the CDR3: TGTGCCAGCAGCCATTATGGACAAGGAAATGAAAAACTGTTTTTT. This codes for CASSHYGQGNEKLFF.